This TCR beta chain was retrieved from a study of blood T cell repertoires in COVID-19. At the level of the study: Acute and convalescent COVID-19 samples came from the United States, Italy and Spain. T cells, B-cell-depleted T cells, or PBMCs provided the cDNA or gDNA that served as material.

Sequencing used immunoSEQ multiplex PCR; TCRdb keeps in-frame clones, though not all of them. The table has around 140,000 clones, approximately 90% seen once. This clonotype was sampled from a human donor in a cohort sampled during active COVID-19. Sequencing was carried out using peripheral blood.

The CDR3 nucleotides read TGTGCCAGCAGTTTAACCAAGGGAGGGACTGAAGCTTTCTTT. Protein product: CASSLTKGGTEAFF. The rearrangement uses TRBV27 and TRBJ1-1; D uncertain. CDR1 and CDR2 (germline): MNHEY, SMNVEV (reference sequence). V shed 2 bases and J shed 5 bases, with 12 bases lying between them. The length of the CDR3 is 14 residues.